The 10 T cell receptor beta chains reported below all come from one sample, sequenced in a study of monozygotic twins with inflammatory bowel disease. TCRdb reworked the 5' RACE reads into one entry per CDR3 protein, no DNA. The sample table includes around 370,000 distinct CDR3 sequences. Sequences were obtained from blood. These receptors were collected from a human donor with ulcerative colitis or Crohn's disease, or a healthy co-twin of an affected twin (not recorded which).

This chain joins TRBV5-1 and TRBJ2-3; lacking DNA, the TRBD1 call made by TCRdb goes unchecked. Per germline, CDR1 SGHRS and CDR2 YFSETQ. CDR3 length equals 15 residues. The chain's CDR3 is CASSRGQGDTDTQYF. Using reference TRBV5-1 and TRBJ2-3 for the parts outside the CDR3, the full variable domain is KAGVTQTPRYLIKTRGQQVTLSCSPISGHRSVSWYQQTPGQGLQFLFEYFSETQRNKGNFPGRFSGRQFSNSRSEMNVSTLELGDSALYLCASSRGQGDTDTQYFGPGTRLTVL.

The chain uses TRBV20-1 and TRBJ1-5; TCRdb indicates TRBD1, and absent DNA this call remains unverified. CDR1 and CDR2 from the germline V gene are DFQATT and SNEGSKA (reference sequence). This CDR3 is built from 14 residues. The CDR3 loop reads CSARVQGAGQPQHF.

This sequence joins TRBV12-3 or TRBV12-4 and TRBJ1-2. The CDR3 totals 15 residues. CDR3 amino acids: CASSFAPLANYGYTF.

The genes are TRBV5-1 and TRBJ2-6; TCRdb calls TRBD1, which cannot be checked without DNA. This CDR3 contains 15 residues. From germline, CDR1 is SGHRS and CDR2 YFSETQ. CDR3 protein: CASSSTGPGANVLTF. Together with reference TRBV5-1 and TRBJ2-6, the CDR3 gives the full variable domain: KAGVTQTPRYLIKTRGQQVTLSCSPISGHRSVSWYQQTPGQGLQFLFEYFSETQRNKGNFPGRFSGRQFSNSRSEMNVSTLELGDSALYLCASSSTGPGANVLTFGAGSRLTVL.

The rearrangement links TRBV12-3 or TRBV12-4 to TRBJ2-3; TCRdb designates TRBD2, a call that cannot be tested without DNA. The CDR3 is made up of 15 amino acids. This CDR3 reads CASSRSGGVADTQYF.

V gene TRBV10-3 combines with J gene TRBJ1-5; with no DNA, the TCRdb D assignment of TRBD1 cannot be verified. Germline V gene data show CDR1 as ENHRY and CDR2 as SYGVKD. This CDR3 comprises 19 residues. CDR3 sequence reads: CAISEPTGTGDDSNQPQHF.

The CDR3 region is CASSLNRGRQFF. The V gene is TRBV11-1, the J gene TRBJ2-1; absent DNA, TCRdb's TRBD1 call cannot be checked. CDR1 and CDR2 (germline): SGHAT, FQDESV (reference sequence). The CDR3 spans 12 residues. The full variable domain, completed using reference TRBV11-1 and TRBJ2-1, is EAEVAQSPRYKITEKSQAVAFWCDPISGHATLYWYRQILGQGPELLVQFQDESVVDDSQLPKDRFSAERLKGVDSTLKIQPAELGDSAMYLCASSLNRGRQFFGPGTRLTVL.

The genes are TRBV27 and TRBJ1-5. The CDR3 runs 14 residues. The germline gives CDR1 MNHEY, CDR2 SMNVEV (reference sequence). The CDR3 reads CASSLLAGNQPQHF.

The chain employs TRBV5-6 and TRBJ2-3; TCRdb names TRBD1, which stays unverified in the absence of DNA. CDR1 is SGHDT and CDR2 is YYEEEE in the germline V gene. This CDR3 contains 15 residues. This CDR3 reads CASSFGTGSTDTQYF.

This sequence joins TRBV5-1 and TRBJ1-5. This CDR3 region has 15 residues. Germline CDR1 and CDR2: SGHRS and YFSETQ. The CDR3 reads CASSLEGTGNQPQHF.